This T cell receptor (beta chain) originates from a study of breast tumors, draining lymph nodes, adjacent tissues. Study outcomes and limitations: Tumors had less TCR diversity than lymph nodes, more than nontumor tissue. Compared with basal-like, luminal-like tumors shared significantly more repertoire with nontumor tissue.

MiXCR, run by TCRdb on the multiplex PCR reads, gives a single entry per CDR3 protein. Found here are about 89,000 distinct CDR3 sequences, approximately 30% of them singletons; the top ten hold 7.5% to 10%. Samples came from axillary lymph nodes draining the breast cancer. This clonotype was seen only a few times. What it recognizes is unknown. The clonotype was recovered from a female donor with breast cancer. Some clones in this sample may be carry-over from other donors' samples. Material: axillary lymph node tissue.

CDR3 in amino acids: CASSQGNRGYTEAFF. The CDR3 DNA reads TGCGCCAGCAGCCAAGGCAACAGGGGTTACACTGAAGCTTTCTTT. The J gene is TRBJ1-1, the V gene TRBV4-3, with 7 bases lining up with TRBD1. V was pared by 1 base and J by 3 bases, with 5 bases of the junction left unmatched. This CDR3 region has 15 residues. CDR1 and CDR2 from the germline V gene are LGHNA and YSLEER.